The following is a TCR beta chain sequence with its context. Antigen: not known. The junction differs from germline at one of its ends, possibly a read error. This sample was taken from a study of tumor-infiltrating lymphocytes in primary liver carcinoma. Background on the study: Spanning 30 to 69 years of age, the patients were men and women. Tumor lesions were T1-T3 N0M0 and spanned about 4 to 11 cm.

Extraction of RNA together with DNA used roughly 19-31 mg of unsorted bulk tissue. All of the tumor samples contained over 90% viable tumor cells. Germline lookup yields CDR1 SGHAT and CDR2 FQNNGV. The CDR3 sequence is 14 residues long. Total RNA (around 500 ng) served as template for TCR beta cDNA synthesis primed by a constant-region primer. Three nested multiplex PCR rounds, a slightly modified ARM-PCR, produced the libraries for TCR beta. Forward primers for TRBV1-TRBV30 and a C-beta reverse primer served the first two PCR rounds, at around 9 cycles each. TCRdb ran MiXCR on the multiplex PCR reads and lists one entry per CDR3 protein. The profile shows 90,000 to 140,000 distinct CDR3 sequences, 80% to 85% of them singletons. General study results and limits: Just around 8-25% of top clones spanned all five tumor regions.

Sequencing was performed on liver tumor tissue from sampling region 3. Subset defined: tumor region T3, left-lateral pole. The sequence was obtained from a man between 35 and 55 years old with primary liver carcinoma and hepatitis B virus infection. The chain has TRBV11-2 and TRBJ2-5, with a possible D match to TRBD1 (6 bases). CDR3 sequence (DNA): TGTGCCAGCAGCTTATACAGGGATTGGGAGACCCAGTACTTT. Translation: CASSLYRDWETQYF.